This T cell receptor (beta chain) was profiled in a study of blood T cell repertoires in COVID-19. Generated by immunoSEQ multiplex PCR, the TCRdb table keeps only in-frame clones and is missing some. The repertoire includes approximately 160,000 clones, 85% to 90% of them detected once, and about 3.9% sits in the top ten. V was trimmed by 7 bases and J by 4 bases, leaving 13 bases between them. CDR3 size: 13 residues. This sequence joins TRBV12-3 or TRBV12-4 and TRBJ1-2; weak D call: TRBD1 (6 bases). Sample: peripheral blood. The sequence came from a woman in her seventies with acute or convalescent COVID-19. The CDR3 coding sequence is TGTGCCAGCACCGAGGACAGAGGCTATGGCTACACCTTC. Encoded protein: CASTEDRGYGYTF.